One sample yielded the 6 T cell receptor beta chains listed below, sequenced in a study of blood T cell repertoires in COVID-19 (dated by TCRdb to about 2020). Receptor libraries were prepared by the immunoSEQ multiplex PCR assay. Held by TCRdb, this immuneACCESS table contains in-frame sequences only and omits some clones. Under half of the omission traces to an unresolved V gene where checked; the cause of the rest is unknown. For this sample the table gives tens of thousands of clones, of which under 95% were detected only once. The ten largest clones add up to about 3% of the sample. The sequenced sample consisted of peripheral blood. These receptors all come from a man aged 50 to 59 with acute or convalescent COVID-19.

The chain carries TRBV5-8 and TRBJ1-1; TRBD1 aligns across 10 bases. CDR1 and CDR2 from the germline V gene are SGHTS and YDEGEE. V was pared by 2 bases and J by 6 bases, with 7 bases of the junction left unmatched. The CDR3 loop spans 15 amino acids. This CDR3 is CASSFGTGDIPEAFF. Here the CDR3 DNA reads TGTGCCAGCAGCTTCGGGACAGGGGATATCCCTGAAGCTTTCTTT.

In DNA, the CDR3 is TGTGCCAGCAGGTTACAGGGGACAACTAATGAAAAACTGTTTTTT. This encodes CASRLQGTTNEKLFF. The J gene is TRBJ1-4, the V gene TRBV6-5, with 7 nucleotides matching TRBD1. This CDR3 is 15 amino acids long. V shed 6 bases and J 0 bases; nucleotides not matched to a gene: 4. The germline V gene encodes CDR1 MNHEY and CDR2 SVGAGI.

V is TRBV28 and J is TRBJ2-7; 7 nucleotides line up with TRBD1. The CDR3 consists of 16 residues. The germline V gene encodes CDR1 MDHEN and CDR2 SYDVKM. With V trimmed by 5 bases and J by 2 bases, 12 bases remained unmatched. Here the CDR3 DNA reads TGTGCCAGCAGTCAGGCCGGGACAGAGATTACCTACGAGCAGTACTTC. Amino acids: CASSQAGTEITYEQYF.

V usage is TRBV19 and J usage is TRBJ1-2; the D is unclear. Trimming stripped 6 bases from V and 8 bases from J, with 22 bases between. The CDR3 consists of 15 residues. Germline lookup yields CDR1 LNHDA and CDR2 SQIVND (reference sequence). The CDR3 DNA is TGTGCCAGTAGGGATCCGGCCCAGGAAATATACGGCTACACCTTC. Amino acids: CASRDPAQEIYGYTF.

The J gene is TRBJ1-5, the V gene TRBV28; possible D gene TRBD1, 6 bases. Per the germline V gene, CDR1 is MDHEN and CDR2 is SYDVKM. This CDR3 is 13 amino acids long. V lost 6 bases and J lost 6, with 12 bases in between. The CDR3 sequence: CASSPGARQPQHF. CDR3 DNA sequence: TGTGCCAGCAGCCCAGGGGCCCGTCAGCCCCAGCATTTT.

This chain joins TRBV11-2 and TRBJ1-1, with 10 bases fitting TRBD1. With V trimmed by 3 bases and J by 8 bases, 6 bases remained unmatched. The germline gives CDR1 SGHAT, CDR2 FQNNGV. CDR3 length: 14 amino acids. CDR3 coding DNA: TGTGCCAGCAGCTTCCGGGACAGGGGACCCGAAGCTTTCTTT. Amino acids: CASSFRDRGPEAFF.